This passage covers 30 T cell receptor beta chains from one sample sequenced in a study of Ad26.COV2.S vaccination and SARS-CoV-2 variants. Some clones are missing from TCRdb's copy, which holds only in-frame ones; the method was immunoSEQ multiplex PCR. The table lists some 480,000 clones, around 90% of them singletons, with roughly 13% in the top ten. The treatment is: roughly 20 received Ad26.COV2.S at low or high dose, single or two shots; roughly five received placebo; per-sample allocation not given. Sampling happened 63 days after the first vaccine or placebo injection. This material consisted of peripheral blood, taken in a trial of Ad26.COV2.S vaccine versus placebo. These receptors came from a person between 18 and 65 years old who received the Ad26.COV2.S COVID-19 vaccine or a placebo.

V usage is TRBV2 and J usage is TRBJ2-7; tentative D call: TRBD2 (5 bases). V was pared by 5 bases and J by 2 bases, with 13 bases between. CDR1 and CDR2 from the germline V gene are SNHLY and FYNNEI. CDR3 length: 14 residues. The CDR3 sequence is CASSRELGAYEQYF. The CDR3 bases are TGTGCCAGCAGTAGGGAATTGGGAGCCTACGAGCAGTACTTC.

CDR3 residues: CASSHAGQGVEQYF. The CDR3 DNA reads TGTGCCAGCAGCCATGCGGGACAGGGGGTCGAGCAGTACTTC. The chain links TRBV7-2 to TRBJ2-7; TRBD1 matches at 11 bases. This CDR3 comprises 14 residues. Germline-derived CDR1 and CDR2 are SGHTA and FQGNSA. V trimming: 5 bases; J trimming: 6 bases; junction bases outside the gene matches: 6.

This sequence joins TRBV19 and TRBJ1-6, with TRBD1 as a possible D gene (5 bases). V was trimmed by 3 bases and J by 5 bases, leaving 8 bases between them. Germline V gene data show CDR1 as LNHDA and CDR2 as SQIVND (reference sequence). CDR3 length equals 14 residues. CDR3 sequence (DNA): TGTGCCAGTAGTATGGGGGGAGATAATTCACCCCTCCACTTT. Translation: CASSMGGDNSPLHF. Using reference TRBV19 and TRBJ1-6 for the parts outside the CDR3, the full variable domain is DGGITQSPKYLFRKEGQNVTLSCEQNLNHDAMYWYRQDPGQGLRLIYYSQIVNDFQKGDIAEGYSVSREKKESFPLTVTSAQKNPTAFYLCASSMGGDNSPLHFGNGTRLTVT.

The chain recombines TRBV2 with TRBJ1-5; D is unresolved. CDR3 length: 13 amino acids. The V gene's germline CDR1 is SNHLY and CDR2 FYNNEI. V lost 4 bases, J lost 1 base, and 5 bases lay in between. The CDR3 DNA follows: TGTGCCAGCAGTGGGGTGAGCAATCAGCCCCAGCATTTT. Its protein product is CASSGVSNQPQHF.

The chain is built from TRBV6-1 and TRBJ2-1; unclear D gene. In germline, CDR1 is MNHNS, CDR2 SASEGT. The CDR3 contains 13 residues. The germline V and J ends were trimmed by 1 base and 4 bases, with 5 bases remaining between them. Here the CDR3 reads CASSEGWYNEQFF. DNA for the CDR3: TGTGCCAGCAGTGAAGGGTGGTACAATGAGCAGTTCTTC.

The chain has TRBV28 and TRBJ2-7; weak D call: TRBD1 (6 bases). The germline V gene has CDR1 MDHEN and CDR2 SYDVKM. Trimming shortened V by 7 bases and J by 4 bases, and 20 bases separated the two germline ends. The CDR3 runs to 15 residues. For the CDR3, the DNA is TGTGCCAGCATATTCCGGCCCGGGACACATTACGAGCAGTACTTC. Its translation: CASIFRPGTHYEQYF.

The chain couples TRBV9 to TRBJ2-7; D assignment may be TRBD1 or TRBD2 (5 bases each). Trimming shortened V by 0 bases and J by 7 bases, and 5 bases separated the two germline ends. Germline CDR1 SGDLS, CDR2 YYNGEE. This CDR3 spans 11 amino acids. This CDR3 is CASSVGGEQYF. DNA of the CDR3: TGTGCCAGCAGCGTAGGGGGGGAGCAGTACTTC.

The chain recombines TRBV5-5 with TRBJ1-1; TRBD1 matches at 9 bases. Germline V gives CDR1 SGHKS, CDR2 YYEKEE (reference sequence). The CDR3 has 15 residues. Losses at the gene ends were 3 bases for V and 6 bases for J; bases not matched to a gene: 9. The CDR3 is CASSSRDREGSEAFF. As DNA, the CDR3 is TGTGCCAGCAGCTCCCGGGACAGGGAAGGGTCTGAAGCTTTCTTT.

This rearrangement joins TRBV5-1 to TRBJ1-1; TRBD1 matches at 9 bases. The V gene's germline CDR1 is SGHRS and CDR2 YFSETQ. This CDR3 is built from 14 residues. V gave up 3 bases and J gave up 5 bases; unmatched junction bases: 5. The DNA of the CDR3 is TGCGCCAGCAGCTGGACAGGGGCTGGAACTGAAGCTTTCTTT. It specifies CASSWTGAGTEAFF.

This rearrangement joins TRBV19 to TRBJ1-2; 7 positions agree with TRBD1. Germline CDR1 LNHDA, CDR2 SQIVND (reference sequence). The CDR3 totals 14 residues. Losses at the gene ends were 6 bases for V and 4 bases for J; bases not matched to a gene: 8. The CDR3 nucleotides read TGTGCCAGTAGCAACTCAGGGGGGGCCTATGGCTACACCTTC. Its protein is CASSNSGGAYGYTF.

The rearrangement links TRBV5-4 to TRBJ2-1; a possible D gene is TRBD2 (5 bases). Trimming removed 6 bases from V and 6 bases from J, with 16 bases in between. The CDR3 runs 14 residues. Per the germline V gene, CDR1 is SGHNT and CDR2 is YYREEE (reference sequence). CDR3 DNA: TGTGCCAGCATAAGGGAGCCGACCGCCAATGAGCAGTTCTTC. Translation gives CASIREPTANEQFF.

The gene calls are TRBV3-1 (or the pseudogene TRBV3-2) and TRBJ1-4, with a tentative D call TRBD1 (6 bases). V gave up 0 bases and J gave up 2 bases, with 16 bases separating them. Looked up from germline, CDR1 is LGHDT and CDR2 is YNNKEL (reference sequence). The CDR3 sequence is 18 residues long. The CDR3 DNA is TGTGCCAGCAGCCAAGATGGTCCCAGGGGAGGTACTAATGAAAAACTGTTTTTT. Translating it yields CASSQDGPRGGTNEKLFF.

Details on this clone: This same CDR3 is encoded by further DNA sequences in the sample. V usage is TRBV7-3 and J usage is TRBJ2-5, with no clear D. Germline CDR1 reads SGHTA; CDR2 reads FQGTGA. V lost 4 bases and J lost 1, with 7 bases in between. The CDR3 sequence is 13 residues long. CDR3 coding DNA: TGTGCCAGCAGCTCAGGACCCCAAGAGACCCAGTACTTC. The encoded protein is CASSSGPQETQYF.

The chain carries TRBV28 and TRBJ1-6; no firm D call. CDR1 MDHEN and CDR2 SYDVKM come from the germline V gene. The length of the CDR3 is 15 residues. Between the trimmed V and J ends, which lost 5 bases and 9 bases, there was a span of 17 bases. The CDR3 coding sequence is TGTGCCAGCAGTCCCAACGAAGGAGGTGGTTCACCCCTCCACTTT. Translating gives CASSPNEGGGSPLHF.

The chain has TRBV9 and TRBJ1-4; D not certain. CDR1 and CDR2 (germline): SGDLS, YYNGEE. Trimming took 2 bases from V and 1 from J, leaving 9 bases between them. This CDR3 contains 15 residues. DNA of the CDR3: TGTGCCAGCAGCGTCACGGCAGGAACTAATGAAAAACTGTTTTTT. Its protein is CASSVTAGTNEKLFF. Using reference TRBV9 and TRBJ1-4 for the parts outside the CDR3, the full variable domain is DSGVTQTPKHLITATGQRVTLRCSPRSGDLSVYWYQQSLDQGLQFLIQYYNGEERAKGNILERFSAQQFPDLHSELNLSSLELGDSALYFCASSVTAGTNEKLFFGSGTQLSVL.

This clone was seen only a few times. The gene calls are TRBV27 and TRBJ2-2; no reliable D call. The CDR3 loop spans 13 amino acids. CDR1 MNHEY and CDR2 SMNVEV come from the germline V gene (reference sequence). V lost 6 bases to trimming and J lost 2 bases, with 7 bases between them. The CDR3 is CASRRGNTGELFF. The CDR3 DNA sequence: TGTGCCAGCAGGCGCGGAAACACCGGGGAGCTGTTTTTT.

The count of this clone is one. The chain links TRBV4-1 to TRBJ1-2, with D maybe TRBD1 (6 bases). The CDR3 runs to 14 residues. Trimming took 0 bases from V and 4 from J, leaving 9 bases between them. The V gene's germline CDR1 is MGHRA and CDR2 YSYEKL. The CDR3 loop reads CASSQEGTLYGYTF. The CDR3 DNA reads as TGCGCCAGCAGCCAAGAAGGGACACTCTATGGCTACACCTTC.

The genes are TRBV7-2 and TRBJ2-3, with D hard to call. The CDR3 covers 13 residues. V lost 4 bases and J 5 bases, leaving 10 bases between the germline ends. The germline CDR1 and CDR2 sequences are SGHTA and FQGNSA. CDR3 nucleotides: TGTGCCAGCAGCTCGTTCGGTAGAGATACGCAGTATTTT. It yields the protein CASSSFGRDTQYF. The complete variable domain, with remaining parts taken from reference TRBV7-2 and TRBJ2-3, reads GAGVSQSPSNKVTEKGKDVELRCDPISGHTALYWYRQSLGQGLEFLIYFQGNSAPDKSGLPSDRFSAERTGGSVSTLTIQRTQQEDSAVYLCASSSFGRDTQYFGPGTRLTVL.

DNA for the CDR3: TGTGCCAGCAGCTTCGATCCGTACACCGGGGAGCTGTTTTTT. This sequence encodes CASSFDPYTGELFF. This rearrangement joins TRBV7-3 to TRBJ2-2, with D unclear. V lost 3 bases and J 3 bases, leaving 8 bases between the germline ends. Germline CDR1 reads SGHTA; CDR2 reads FQGTGA. This CDR3 has 14 residues.

The table lists this clone with a count of one. The chain carries TRBV14 and TRBJ1-1; the D is unclear. The length of the CDR3 is 14 residues. With 0 bases removed from V and 8 bases from J, the gap between germline ends came to 13 bases. CDR1 SGHDN and CDR2 FVKESK come from the germline V gene. The CDR3: CASSQDVGLIEAFF. DNA of the CDR3: TGTGCCAGCAGCCAAGACGTAGGGTTGATCGAAGCTTTCTTT.

The V gene is TRBV29-1, the J gene TRBJ2-2, with TRBD2 identical over 7 bases. V was pared by 3 bases and J by 4 bases, with 5 bases of the junction left unmatched. CDR1 and CDR2 from the germline V gene are SQVTM and ANQGSEA. There are 14 residues in the CDR3. The CDR3 DNA sequence: TGCAGCGTTGATCCCGGGGGGAGCACCGGGGAGCTGTTTTTT. Its translation: CSVDPGGSTGELFF.

This chain connects TRBV2 to TRBJ2-1; D is unresolved. The ends were cut back, 4 bases at V and 1 base at J, with 8 bases in the middle. The CDR3 runs 14 residues. Germline V gene sequence: CDR1 SNHLY, CDR2 FYNNEI. DNA for the CDR3: TGTGCCAGCAGTGCGGCAGGATCCTACAATGAGCAGTTCTTC. It is translated as CASSAAGSYNEQFF.

The gene calls are TRBV6-5 and TRBJ1-6, with 8 bases matching TRBD1. The CDR3 spans 14 residues. J lost 9 bases, V lost 4 bases, and 5 bases had no gene match. Germline V gives CDR1 MNHEY, CDR2 SVGAGI. The CDR3 sequence is CASSSVQGGSPLHF. DNA for the CDR3: TGTGCCAGCAGTTCTGTACAGGGGGGTTCACCCCTCCACTTT.

The chain couples TRBV11-1 to TRBJ2-5; D is perhaps TRBD1 (5 bases). The CDR3 is 16 amino acids. V was trimmed by 2 bases and J by 2 bases, leaving 15 bases between them. The germline V gene encodes CDR1 SGHAT and CDR2 FQDESV (reference sequence). CDR3 coding DNA: TGTGCCAGCAGCTTACCAAGGGCGACAGTTCAAGAGACCCAGTACTTC. Residues: CASSLPRATVQETQYF. The full variable domain, rest sourced from reference TRBV11-1 and TRBJ2-5, is EAEVAQSPRYKITEKSQAVAFWCDPISGHATLYWYRQILGQGPELLVQFQDESVVDDSQLPKDRFSAERLKGVDSTLKIQPAELGDSAMYLCASSLPRATVQETQYFGPGTRLLVL.

This clone occurred once. The V gene is TRBV18, the J gene TRBJ2-3; 8 bases are a match to TRBD2. The CDR3 is made up of 15 amino acids. Trimming cost V 3 bases and J 1 base; bases outside gene matches: 3. Germline loops: CDR1 KGHSH, CDR2 LQKENI. As DNA, the CDR3 is TGTGCCAGCTCACCCGGCGGGGGGCGCACAGATACGCAGTATTTT. Its translation: CASSPGGGRTDTQYF.

The J gene is TRBJ1-2, the V gene TRBV6-5, with D perhaps matching TRBD1 (5 bases). Germline CDR1 is MNHEY and CDR2 is SVGAGI. The CDR3 totals 15 residues. Trimming removed 6 bases at V and 8 bases at J, with 22 bases between. DNA for the CDR3: TGTGCCAGCAGCTACGAGACTTCTACTTGGGGGGGCTACACCTTC. Translating gives CASSYETSTWGGYTF.

This chain links TRBV7-2 with TRBJ2-1; 9 nucleotides agree with TRBD2. V trimming: 1 base; J trimming: 4 bases; junction bases outside the gene matches: 5. The CDR3 has 16 residues. Germline lookup yields CDR1 SGHTA and CDR2 FQGNSA. CDR3 bases: TGTGCCAGCAGCTTAGAGCGGAGCGGGAGGTACAATGAGCAGTTCTTC. This gives the protein CASSLERSGRYNEQFF. Together with reference TRBV7-2 and TRBJ2-1, the CDR3 gives the full variable domain: GAGVSQSPSNKVTEKGKDVELRCDPISGHTALYWYRQSLGQGLEFLIYFQGNSAPDKSGLPSDRFSAERTGGSVSTLTIQRTQQEDSAVYLCASSLERSGRYNEQFFGPGTRLTVL.

The chain links TRBV24-1 to TRBJ2-7, with TRBD1 identical over 10 bases. This CDR3 contains 13 residues. The V segment lost 7 bases and the J segment 9 bases; nucleotides outside the gene matches: 8. Germline V gives CDR1 KGHDR, CDR2 SFDVKD. The CDR3 DNA follows: TGTGCCACCAGCCCGTCCTGGGACAGGGGGCAGTACTTC. It translates to CATSPSWDRGQYF.

This clone was detected once. V gene TRBV30 combines with J gene TRBJ2-2; D call uncertain. The CDR3 length is 15 residues. In germline, CDR1 is GTSNPN, CDR2 SVGIG (reference sequence). V was shortened by 4 bases and J by 0 bases, with 12 bases between the two germline ends. CDR3 nucleotide sequence: TGTGCCTGGACCCCGGTCTCCGCGAACACCGGGGAGCTGTTTTTT. Its translation: CAWTPVSANTGELFF. The whole variable domain, remainder taken from reference TRBV30 and TRBJ2-2, is SQTIHQWPATLVQPVGSPLSLECTVEGTSNPNLYWYRQAAGRGLQLLFYSVGIGQISSEVPQNLSASRPQDRQFILSSKKLLLSDSGFYLCAWTPVSANTGELFFGEGSRLTVL.

The chain links TRBV30 to TRBJ2-7; D might be TRBD2 (5 bases). This CDR3 has 16 amino acids. V dropped 1 base and J dropped 1 base, with 17 bases sitting between them. Germline values: CDR1 GTSNPN, CDR2 SVGIG (reference sequence). The DNA for the CDR3 is TGTGCCTGGAGTGGAGGGAAAGGGCTATCGTCCTACGAGCAGTACTTC. Residues: CAWSGGKGLSSYEQYF.